The subject of this entry is one TCR beta chain. Its target is unknown. The data derive from a study of radiation and T cells in renal cell carcinoma. Whole-study findings and limits: In blood, top tumor clones expanded by 2 weeks, shrinking by 4.

Measured with immunoSEQ multiplex PCR; TCRdb has only the in-frame clones, and not every one. Among under 25,000 clones listed, roughly three quarters were seen once. The germline gives CDR1 GTSNPN, CDR2 SVGIG (reference sequence). This CDR3 is built from 15 residues. Unmatched junction bases numbered 6, after V lost 4 bases and J lost 0 bases. As for time point: baseline pretreatment blood. Indicated treatment: 15 Gy SBRT to primary tumor, nephrectomy 4 weeks later. This clonotype originated in a man aged 60 to 75 with renal cell carcinoma. This chain uses TRBV30 with TRBJ1-5; the match to TRBD1 covers 7 bases. Here the sequenced sample was blood, taken from a patient whose treatment included radiotherapy and nephrectomy. The CDR3 sequence is CAWNQGDSSNQPQHF. CDR3 coding DNA: TGTGCCTGGAATCAGGGGGACAGTAGCAATCAGCCCCAGCATTTT.